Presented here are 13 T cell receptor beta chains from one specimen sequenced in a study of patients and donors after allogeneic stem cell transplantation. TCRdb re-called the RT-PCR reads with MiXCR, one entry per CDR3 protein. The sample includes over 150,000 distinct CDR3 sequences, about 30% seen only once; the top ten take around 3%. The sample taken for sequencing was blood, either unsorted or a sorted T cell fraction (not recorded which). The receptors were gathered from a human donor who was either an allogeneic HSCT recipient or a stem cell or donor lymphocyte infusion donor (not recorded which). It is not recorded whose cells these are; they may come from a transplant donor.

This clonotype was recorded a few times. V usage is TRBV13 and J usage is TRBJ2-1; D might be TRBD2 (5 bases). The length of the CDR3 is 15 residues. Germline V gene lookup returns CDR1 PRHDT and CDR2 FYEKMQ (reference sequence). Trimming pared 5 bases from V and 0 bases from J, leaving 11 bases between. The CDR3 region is CASSHGSGSYNEQFF. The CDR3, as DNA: TGTGCCAGCAGCCACGGAAGCGGCTCCTACAATGAGCAGTTCTTC. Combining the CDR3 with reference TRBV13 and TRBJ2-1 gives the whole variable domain AAGVIQSPRHLIKEKRETATLKCYPIPRHDTVYWYQQGPGQDPQFLISFYEKMQSDKGSIPDRFSAQQFSDYHSELNMSSLELGDSALYFCASSHGSGSYNEQFFGPGTRLTVL.

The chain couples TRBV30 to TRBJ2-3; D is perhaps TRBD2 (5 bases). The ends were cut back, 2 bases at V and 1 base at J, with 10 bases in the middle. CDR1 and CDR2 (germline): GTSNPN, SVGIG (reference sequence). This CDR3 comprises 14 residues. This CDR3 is CAWSLGRGTDTQYF. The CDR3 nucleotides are TGTGCCTGGAGTTTGGGGAGAGGCACAGATACGCAGTATTTT.

CDR3 DNA: TGCGCCAGCAGCTTGGGAGTAGCGGGAGTTTACGAGACCCAGTACTTC. This encodes CASSLGVAGVYETQYF. This chain connects TRBV5-1 to TRBJ2-5; TRBD2 agrees at 9 bases. There are 16 residues in the CDR3. Unmatched junction bases numbered 8, after V lost 0 bases and J lost 5 bases. CDR1 is SGHRS and CDR2 is YFSETQ in the germline V gene.

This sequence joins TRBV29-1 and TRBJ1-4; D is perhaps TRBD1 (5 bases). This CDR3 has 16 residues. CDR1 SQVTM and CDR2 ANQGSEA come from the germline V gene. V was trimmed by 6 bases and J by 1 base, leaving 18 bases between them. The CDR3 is CSVLKLGGKTNEKLFF. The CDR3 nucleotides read TGCAGCGTACTAAAACTGGGGGGAAAAACTAATGAAAAACTGTTTTTT.

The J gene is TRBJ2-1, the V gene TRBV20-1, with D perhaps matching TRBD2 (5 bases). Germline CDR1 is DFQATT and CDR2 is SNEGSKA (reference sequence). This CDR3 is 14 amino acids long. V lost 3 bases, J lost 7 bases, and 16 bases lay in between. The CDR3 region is CSASKTARRNEQFF. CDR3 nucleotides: TGCAGTGCTAGCAAAACAGCCCGGAGGAATGAGCAGTTCTTC.

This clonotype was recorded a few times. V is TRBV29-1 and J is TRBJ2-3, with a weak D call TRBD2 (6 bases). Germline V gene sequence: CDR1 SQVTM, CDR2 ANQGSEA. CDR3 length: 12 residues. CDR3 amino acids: CIVRGPTDTQYF. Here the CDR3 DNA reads TGCATCGTGCGGGGTCCCACAGATACGCAGTATTTT.

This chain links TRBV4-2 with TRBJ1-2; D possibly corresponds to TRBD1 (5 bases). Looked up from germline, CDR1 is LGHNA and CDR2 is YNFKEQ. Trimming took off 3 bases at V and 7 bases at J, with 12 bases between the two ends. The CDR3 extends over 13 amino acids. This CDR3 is CASSHGDLGGYTF. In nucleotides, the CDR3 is TGTGCCAGCAGCCATGGGGACCTAGGTGGCTACACCTTC.

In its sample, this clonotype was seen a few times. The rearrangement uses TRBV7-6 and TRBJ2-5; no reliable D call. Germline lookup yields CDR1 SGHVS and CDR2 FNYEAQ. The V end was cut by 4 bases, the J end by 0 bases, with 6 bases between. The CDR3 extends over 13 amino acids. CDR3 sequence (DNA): TGTGCCAGCAGCTCTATGTACCAAGAGACCCAGTACTTC. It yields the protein CASSSMYQETQYF.

CDR3 in amino acids: CASSSRRAEHFYNEQFF. The DNA of the CDR3 is TGTGCCAGCAGTTCCCGCAGAGCGGAGCACTTTTACAATGAGCAGTTCTTC. This chain uses TRBV6-5 with TRBJ2-1, with a weak D call TRBD2 (5 bases). Germline-derived CDR1 and CDR2 are MNHEY and SVGAGI. V was trimmed by 4 bases and J by 4 bases, leaving 20 bases between them. This CDR3 comprises 17 residues.

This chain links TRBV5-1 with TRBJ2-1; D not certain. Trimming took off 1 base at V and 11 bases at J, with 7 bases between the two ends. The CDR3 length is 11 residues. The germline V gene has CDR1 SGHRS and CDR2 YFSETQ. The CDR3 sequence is CASSLRAQQFF. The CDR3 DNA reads TGCGCCAGCAGCTTGCGGGCTCAGCAGTTCTTC.

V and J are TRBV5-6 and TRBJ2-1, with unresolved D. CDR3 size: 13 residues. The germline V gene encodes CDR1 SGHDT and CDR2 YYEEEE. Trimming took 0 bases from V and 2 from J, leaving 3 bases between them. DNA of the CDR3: TGTGCCAGCAGCTTGGACACCTACAATGAGCAGTTCTTC. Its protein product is CASSLDTYNEQFF.

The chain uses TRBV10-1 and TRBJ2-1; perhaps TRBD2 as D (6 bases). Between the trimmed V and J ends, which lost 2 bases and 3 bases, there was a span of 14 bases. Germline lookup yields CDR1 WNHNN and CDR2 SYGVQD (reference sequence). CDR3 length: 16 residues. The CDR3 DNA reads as TGCGCCAGCAGTGAGCGGGCGGCGGGGAGCTACAATGAGCAGTTCTTC. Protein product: CASSERAAGSYNEQFF.

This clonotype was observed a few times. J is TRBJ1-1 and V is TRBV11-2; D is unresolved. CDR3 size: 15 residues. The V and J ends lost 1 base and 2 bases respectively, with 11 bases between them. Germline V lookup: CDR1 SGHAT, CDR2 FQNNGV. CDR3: CASSLVGGTNTEAFF. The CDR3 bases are TGTGCCAGCAGCTTAGTTGGAGGCACAAACACTGAAGCTTTCTTT.